The present T cell receptor (beta chain) was sequenced within a study of blood T cell repertoires in COVID-19. Profiled with immunoSEQ multiplex PCR; TCRdb holds only in-frame clones, not every one. The sample yields 350,000 to 400,000 clones, roughly nine tenths seen once. In germline, CDR1 is SGHTA, CDR2 FQGTGA. The CDR3 loop spans 14 amino acids. The trim removed 7 bases at V and 8 bases at J, leaving 10 bases unmatched. Participants' reported clinical history set cohort assignment. Sequences were obtained from PBMCs or T cells enriched from blood (not recorded which). The receptor was isolated from a woman aged 25 to 39 who had recovered from COVID-19. The chain links TRBV7-3 to TRBJ2-1; TRBD1 aligns across 8 bases. CDR3 in amino acids: CASNMGTGSYEQFF. As DNA, the CDR3 is TGTGCCAGCAACATGGGGACAGGTTCATATGAGCAGTTCTTC.